A selection of T cell receptor beta chains follows, all from one sample in a study of T cell repertoires in cytomegalovirus infection. TCRdb itself ran the reads through MiXCR, one entry per CDR3 protein. This repertoire shows 250,000 or so distinct CDR3 sequences, more than 9% found once; its top ten account for approximately 1.8%. The sample consisted of PBMCs. Every receptor here comes from a human donor in good health (CMV status not recorded). Some clones in this sample may be carry-over from other donors' samples. The CDR3 runs from the conserved cysteine through the conserved F or W. Fields, in order: clone size, D gene, J gene, V gene, CDR3 DNA, CDR3 protein. A D gene is named only where the DNA matches it firmly. Rows give clone size only sometimes, using once, few, many, or a class for an expanded clone.

clone size: NA; D gene: TRBD1; J gene: TRBJ2-5; V gene: TRBV28; CDR3 DNA: TGTGCCAGCAGTCCCTGGACAGGGGGGTTCCAAGAGACCCAGTACTTC; CDR3 protein: CASSPWTGGFQETQYF
clone size: NA; D gene: NA; J gene: TRBJ2-3; V gene: TRBV10-3; CDR3 DNA: TGTGCCATCACCGGCGGTTCTAGCACAGATACGCAGTATTTT; CDR3 protein: CAITGGSSTDTQYF
clone size: many; D gene: TRBD1; J gene: TRBJ2-5; V gene: TRBV7-2; CDR3 DNA: TGTGCCAGCAGCCCGGGACAGGGTGGGATGGAGACCCAGTACTTC; CDR3 protein: CASSPGQGGMETQYF
clone size: many; D gene: NA; J gene: TRBJ2-7; V gene: TRBV12-3/TRBV12-4; CDR3 DNA: TGTGCCAGCGGAACAGGCTACGAGCAGTACTTC; CDR3 protein: CASGTGYEQYF
clone size: many; D gene: NA; J gene: TRBJ2-5; V gene: TRBV29-1; CDR3 DNA: TGCAGCGTTGAGCAGGGCCTAATGGAGACCCAGTACTTC; CDR3 protein: CSVEQGLMETQYF
clone size: many; D gene: NA; J gene: TRBJ1-1; V gene: TRBV19; CDR3 DNA: TGTGCCAGTAGTCCCATTAGGTCTCCGGGGACTGAAGCTTTCTTT; CDR3 protein: CASSPIRSPGTEAFF
clone size: many; D gene: NA; J gene: TRBJ2-5; V gene: TRBV19; CDR3 DNA: TGTGCCAGTAGTATAGCTCAGTACCAAGAGACCCAGTACTTC; CDR3 protein: CASSIAQYQETQYF
clone size: many; D gene: TRBD1; J gene: TRBJ2-1; V gene: TRBV7-2; CDR3 DNA: TGTGCCAGCAGCTACGACAGGGGCTTCTACAATGAGCAGTTCTTC; CDR3 protein: CASSYDRGFYNEQFF
clone size: many; D gene: TRBD1; J gene: TRBJ2-7; V gene: TRBV7-2; CDR3 DNA: TGTGCCAGCAGCACCGACAGGGGCCTCCCGTTACCCGAGCAGTACTTC; CDR3 protein: CASSTDRGLPLPEQYF
clone size: many; D gene: NA; J gene: TRBJ2-1; V gene: TRBV7-2; CDR3 DNA: TGTGCCAGCAGCTTAGAAACTTACAATGAGCAGTTCTTC; CDR3 protein: CASSLETYNEQFF
clone size: many; D gene: TRBD2; J gene: TRBJ2-7; V gene: TRBV6-1; CDR3 DNA: TGTGCCAGCAGTGAGGCTAGCGGGAGGGTTTACGAGCAGTACTTC; CDR3 protein: CASSEASGRVYEQYF
clone size: many; D gene: NA; J gene: TRBJ1-2; V gene: TRBV19; CDR3 DNA: TGTGCCAGTAGTAATCCGGGACGATCGGCGTGGGGCTACACCTTC; CDR3 protein: CASSNPGRSAWGYTF
clone size: many; D gene: TRBD2; J gene: TRBJ2-6; V gene: TRBV7-2; CDR3 DNA: TGTGCCAGCAGCTTAGACGGACTAGCGGGGGGGGCTGGGGCCAACGTCCTGACTTTC; CDR3 protein: CASSLDGLAGGAGANVLTF
clone size: NA; D gene: TRBD1; J gene: TRBJ2-1; V gene: TRBV6-2/TRBV6-3; CDR3 DNA: TGTGCCAGCAGTGACCAGCCGGGACAGGGGGCAAGGAATGAGCAGTTCTTC; CDR3 protein: CASSDQPGQGARNEQFF
clone size: few; D gene: NA; J gene: TRBJ2-1; V gene: TRBV29-1; CDR3 DNA: TGCAGCGTTGGGACAGAAAGTTACAATGAGCAGTTCTTC; CDR3 protein: CSVGTESYNEQFF
clone size: NA; D gene: TRBD2; J gene: TRBJ2-7; V gene: TRBV20-1; CDR3 DNA: TGCAGTGTCCCGGGACTAACAGACTACGAGCAGTACTTC; CDR3 protein: CSVPGLTDYEQYF
clone size: many; D gene: TRBD1; J gene: TRBJ2-7; V gene: TRBV7-9; CDR3 DNA: TGTGCCAGCAGCTTAGCGTCCTCGGGACAGGGGGCGCGGGCCGAGCAGTACTTC; CDR3 protein: CASSLASSGQGARAEQYF
clone size: many; D gene: NA; J gene: TRBJ1-2; V gene: TRBV28; CDR3 DNA: TGTGCCAGCAGGAGAGGAGGAGGGTCGGGGATGTATGGCTACACCTTC; CDR3 protein: CASRRGGGSGMYGYTF
clone size: many; D gene: TRBD1; J gene: TRBJ2-6; V gene: TRBV29-1; CDR3 DNA: TGCAGCGCCCCGGTGGGGACAGGGTCGGCCAACGTCCTGACTTTC; CDR3 protein: CSAPVGTGSANVLTF
clone size: NA; D gene: TRBD2; J gene: TRBJ2-7; V gene: TRBV29-1; CDR3 DNA: TGCAGCGTTAGGGAGGGTGCCGAGCAGTACTTC; CDR3 protein: CSVREGAEQYF
clone size: NA; D gene: TRBD1; J gene: TRBJ2-3; V gene: TRBV5-6; CDR3 DNA: TGTGCCAGCAGCCTACGACAGGGTCAAACCCGTGATACGCAGTATTTT; CDR3 protein: CASSLRQGQTRDTQYF
clone size: many; D gene: NA; J gene: TRBJ2-7; V gene: TRBV6-6; CDR3 DNA: TGTGCCAGCAGTCCATCAGGCAGGTACTCCTACGAGCAGTACTTC; CDR3 protein: CASSPSGRYSYEQYF
clone size: many; D gene: TRBD2; J gene: TRBJ2-3; V gene: TRBV6-1; CDR3 DNA: TGTGCCAGCAGGAAGAAGGCGTCTAGCGGGAGGGCCGTATATTTT; CDR3 protein: CASRKKASSGRAVYF
clone size: many; D gene: TRBD1; J gene: TRBJ1-1; V gene: TRBV7-9; CDR3 DNA: TGTGCCAGCAGCTCGGGACAGGGGGCACGGAACACTGAAGCTTTCTTT; CDR3 protein: CASSSGQGARNTEAFF
clone size: NA; D gene: TRBD2; J gene: TRBJ2-7; V gene: TRBV28; CDR3 DNA: TGTGCCACCCAACGTCCGGGGACTAGCGGGAGGTTCTCCTACGAGCAGTACTTC; CDR3 protein: CATQRPGTSGRFSYEQYF
clone size: few; D gene: TRBD2; J gene: TRBJ2-1; V gene: TRBV3-1; CDR3 DNA: TGTGCCAGCAGCCAAGACAGAGGACTAGCGGGGGGAAAGCAGTTCTTC; CDR3 protein: CASSQDRGLAGGKQFF
clone size: few; D gene: TRBD1; J gene: TRBJ2-7; V gene: TRBV19; CDR3 DNA: TGTGCCAGTAGTATAATGGCAGGGGGCCACGAGCAGTACTTC; CDR3 protein: CASSIMAGGHEQYF
clone size: NA; D gene: NA; J gene: TRBJ1-5; V gene: TRBV18; CDR3 DNA: TGTGCCAGCCGACTATCCGAGGATCAGCCCCAGCATTTT; CDR3 protein: CASRLSEDQPQHF
clone size: few; D gene: NA; J gene: TRBJ1-5; V gene: TRBV5-6; CDR3 DNA: TGTGCCAGCAGCCCCCGCGGACTCTTGACTGTAGGGAGTCAGCCCCAGCATTTT; CDR3 protein: CASSPRGLLTVGSQPQHF
clone size: many; D gene: NA; J gene: TRBJ2-3; V gene: TRBV20-1; CDR3 DNA: TGCAGTGCACTCGAAGCCACAGGCACAGATACGCAGTATTTT; CDR3 protein: CSALEATGTDTQYF
clone size: many; D gene: TRBD2; J gene: TRBJ2-5; V gene: TRBV7-2; CDR3 DNA: TGTGCCAGCAGCTTAGATTGGACTAGCGGGCAAGAGACCCAGTACTTC; CDR3 protein: CASSLDWTSGQETQYF